Listed below are T cell receptor beta chains from one sample, sequenced in a study of Graves' ophthalmopathy and Graves' hyperthyroidism. TCRdb itself ran the multiplex PCR reads through MiXCR, one entry per CDR3 protein. In the table there are hundreds of thousands of distinct CDR3 sequences, over 40% of which are singletons. The sample consisted of peripheral blood. The receptors were sampled from an adult man with Graves' ophthalmopathy. The CDR3 runs from the conserved cysteine through the conserved F or W. The D gene is left open where the match is weak. Clone sizes are given selectively: once, few, many, or a class where the clone is expanded.

many,TRBJ1-4,NA,TRBV20-1,TGCAGTGCTACCGCAGGGGCGGCTAATGAAAAACTGTTTTTT,CSATAGAANEKLFF
many,TRBJ2-2,NA,TRBV24-1,TGTGCCACCAGTGATCCCCGCATCCACACCGGGGAGCTGTTTTTT,CATSDPRIHTGELFF
once,TRBJ1-5,NA,TRBV15,TGTGCCACCAGCAGTCTCTCCCTGGGGCAGGCGGGCAATCAGCCCCAGCATTTT,CATSSLSLGQAGNQPQHF
NA,TRBJ1-1,NA,TRBV29-1,TGCAGTTTAGGGTCTGAAGCTTTCTTT,CSLGSEAFF
many,TRBJ2-7,TRBD1,TRBV10-2,TGCGCCAGCAGTGAGCCGGGACAGGGCCACGAGCAGTACTTC,CASSEPGQGHEQYF
NA,TRBJ2-7,NA,TRBV10-3,TGTGCCATCAGTGAGTCGGGTAGTAGCTTGGGGAACGAGCAGTACTTC,CAISESGSSLGNEQYF
many,TRBJ2-2,NA,TRBV2,TGTGCCCTCACGGGGCAGGAGAACACCGGGGAGCTGTTTTTT,CALTGQENTGELFF
many,TRBJ1-2,NA,TRBV10-2,TGCGCCAGCAGTGAGAATACGCAGGGGCGGGGCTACACCTTC,CASSENTQGRGYTF
many,TRBJ1-2,NA,TRBV4-2,TGTGCCAGCAGCCAAGATCAAAAGGCCATCGTGGCCTATGGCTACACCTTC,CASSQDQKAIVAYGYTF
few,TRBJ2-2,TRBD2,TRBV11-2,TGTGCCAGCAGCTTAGCTATGTGGACTAGCGGGAGTGGTACCGGGGAGCTGTTTTTT,CASSLAMWTSGSGTGELFF
NA,TRBJ1-6,NA,TRBV12-3/TRBV12-4,TGTGCCAGCAGTCCGGCCCCCGATTCACCCCTCCACTTT,CASSPAPDSPLHF
NA,TRBJ1-1,NA,TRBV4-3,TGCGCCAGCAGCCAAGACCCCTTGAGATCAGACACTGAAGCTTTCTTT,CASSQDPLRSDTEAFF
many,TRBJ2-7,NA,TRBV19,TGTGCCAGTAGTATAGGCAGCGGACCCGTGTTGTACTTC,CASSIGSGPVLYF
many,TRBJ2-5,NA,TRBV10-3,TGTGCCATCACTGACAGGGAGGGGGAGACCCAGTACTTC,CAITDREGETQYF
once,TRBJ1-3,NA,TRBV9,TGTGCCAGCAGCGTAGACGGCAGACAGTTGAACACCATATATTTT,CASSVDGRQLNTIYF
NA,TRBJ2-5,NA,TRBV7-9,TGTGCCAGCAGCTTACCAAGGGCCGGGGAGACCCAGTACTTC,CASSLPRAGETQYF
many,TRBJ1-5,NA,TRBV4-1,TGCGCCAGCAGCTGGGACGGTGGTAGCAATCAGCCCCAGCATTTT,CASSWDGGSNQPQHF
many,TRBJ2-5,TRBD1,TRBV7-9,TGTGCCAGCAGCTCGACAGGGAGAGAGACCCAGTACTTC,CASSSTGRETQYF
NA,TRBJ2-3,NA,TRBV7-6,TGTGCCAGCAGCTTTAGGGGCGGAGATACGCAGTATTTT,CASSFRGGDTQYF